This T cell receptor beta chain stems from a study of OX40 agonist ivuxolimab in advanced cancers. Study as a whole: Averaging roughly 60 years in age, with a range of roughly 23 to 80, the cohort was about 85% male. Findings of the study overall: Clonal expansion from baseline to week 6 occurred in both CD4+ and CD8+ T cells. More expanded clones were seen, on average, in CD8+ T cells than in CD4+.

Germline values: CDR1 MNHEY, CDR2 SVGAGI. This CDR3 region has 14 residues. Trimming took 6 bases from V and 4 from J; bases not matched to a gene: 8. Regarding this clone: Antigen: not known.

The table came from immunoSEQ multiplex PCR; TCRdb's copy has only in-frame clones and leaves some out. Found here are some 72,000 clones, 85% to 95% of them singletons; the top ten hold 11%. Peripheral blood came from all dose cohorts at three timepoints. The sequence was collected from an adult with an advanced solid tumor such as melanoma, head and neck, liver or kidney cancer. The chain links TRBV6-5 to TRBJ1-2, with TRBD1 matching over 7 bases. The sequences come from CD4+ or CD8+ T cells sorted from blood, collected in a trial of the OX40 agonist ivuxolimab. This CDR3 is CASRYRGTVYGYTF. In nucleotides, the CDR3 is TGTGCCAGCAGATACCGCGGGACAGTCTATGGCTACACCTTC.